The T cell receptor beta chain described here comes from a study of cytomegalovirus exposure and HLA in healthy donors. Study conclusions and caveats: Later analysis identified a missense DCLRE1C variant that was linked to TCR beta V- and J-gene trimming.

A word on this clone: Antigen unknown.

Researchers ran the PCR with 60 Vbeta and 13 Jbeta primers. Clones were read by immunoSEQ multiplex PCR, and TCRdb kept only the in-frame ones, dropping some. This table has 110,000 to 150,000 clones, roughly 75% appearing once. Germline CDR1 MDHEN, CDR2 SYDVKM. V was shortened by 4 bases and J by 2 bases, with 15 bases between the two germline ends. The length of the CDR3 is 16 residues. Sequencing was carried out using PBMCs. J is TRBJ2-4 and V is TRBV28; D might be TRBD2 (5 bases). This clonotype was obtained from a man aged 25-45 years in good health and CMV-seronegative. Here the CDR3 reads CASSSPLVGTKNIQYF. CDR3 in DNA: TGTGCCAGCAGTTCACCACTAGTCGGCACCAAAAACATTCAGTACTTC.